These 27 T cell receptor beta chains came from one sample sequenced in a study of blood T cell repertoires in COVID-19. Here immunoSEQ multiplex PCR was the method, and the copy in TCRdb shows in-frame clones only, minus some. The sample has under 50,000 clones, roughly 90% seen once; the top ten hold around 20%. Sequences were obtained from peripheral blood. The receptors here all came from a man in his 70s with active COVID-19.

The chain has TRBV24-1 and TRBJ1-5; D not certain. Germline V lookup: CDR1 KGHDR, CDR2 SFDVKD. This CDR3 comprises 15 residues. Between the trimmed V and J ends, which lost 9 bases and 2 bases, there was a span of 16 bases. This CDR3 reads CATAGGEVGNQPQHF. Written as DNA, the CDR3 is TGTGCCACCGCCGGCGGGGAGGTCGGCAATCAGCCCCAGCATTTT.

The J gene is TRBJ2-5, the V gene TRBV10-3, with D possibly being TRBD2 (6 bases). Germline V gives CDR1 ENHRY, CDR2 SYGVKD. V was cut by 6 bases and J by 2 bases, with 10 bases left in between. The CDR3 extends over 13 amino acids. The CDR3 region is CAIRQTSQETQYF. The CDR3 bases are TGTGCCATCAGGCAGACTAGTCAAGAGACCCAGTACTTC.

This chain links TRBV7-2 with TRBJ2-1, with 8 bases lining up with TRBD2. Germline trimming cut 1 base from V and 4 bases from J; bases unmatched to any gene: 3. The CDR3 consists of 15 residues. Germline-derived CDR1 and CDR2 are SGHTA and FQGNSA. CDR3 region: CASSLVVAGYNEQFF. In DNA form, the CDR3 reads TGTGCCAGCAGCTTAGTAGTAGCGGGGTACAATGAGCAGTTCTTC.

The CDR3 bases are TGTGCCACCCGGGACAGGGGTTCGACCGGGGAGCTGTTTTTT. Its translation: CATRDRGSTGELFF. V is TRBV6-6 and J is TRBJ2-2, with 10 bases aligning to TRBD1. The CDR3 length is 14 residues. CDR1 MNHNY and CDR2 SVGAGI come from the germline V gene (reference sequence). V shed 10 bases, J shed 5 bases, and the junction held 7 bases outside the gene matches.

The chain employs TRBV7-9 and TRBJ2-5; TRBD1 is a possible D gene (6 bases). V was clipped by 4 bases and J by 1 base, with 10 bases between them. CDR3 length: 14 residues. Per the germline V gene, CDR1 is SEHNR and CDR2 is FQNEAQ (reference sequence). The CDR3 DNA follows: TGTGCCAGCAGCTCACAGGGATCCCAAGAGACCCAGTACTTC. Amino acids: CASSSQGSQETQYF.

The gene calls are TRBV7-9 and TRBJ1-1; D perhaps matches TRBD1 (5 bases). Trimming shortened V by 4 bases and J by 5 bases, and 20 bases separated the two germline ends. Germline V gene sequence: CDR1 SEHNR, CDR2 FQNEAQ (reference sequence). The CDR3 spans 16 residues. The CDR3: CASSSRGGGAGTEAFF. CDR3 nucleotides: TGTGCCAGCAGCTCCCGAGGAGGAGGGGCTGGGACTGAAGCTTTCTTT. Full variable domain (rest looked up from reference TRBV7-9 and TRBJ1-1): DTGVSQNPRHKITKRGQNVTFRCDPISEHNRLYWYRQTLGQGPEFLTYFQNEAQLEKSRLLSDRFSAERPKGSFSTLEIQRTEQGDSAMYLCASSSRGGGAGTEAFFGQGTRLTVV.

The V gene is TRBV13, the J gene TRBJ1-1, with unresolved D. The V gene lost 2 bases and the J gene lost 1 base, with 14 bases spanning the gap. Germline V gives CDR1 PRHDT, CDR2 FYEKMQ (reference sequence). The CDR3 is made up of 16 amino acids. The CDR3 bases are TGTGCCAGCAGCTTAAGATGGGCCGGCAGGAACACTGAAGCTTTCTTT. It codes for CASSLRWAGRNTEAFF. The full variable domain, completed using reference TRBV13 and TRBJ1-1, is AAGVIQSPRHLIKEKRETATLKCYPIPRHDTVYWYQQGPGQDPQFLISFYEKMQSDKGSIPDRFSAQQFSDYHSELNMSSLELGDSALYFCASSLRWAGRNTEAFFGQGTRLTVV.

This clone was detected a few times. The CDR3 is CASSPLGDTEAFF. The CDR3 DNA is TGTGCCAGCTCACCGTTAGGAGATACTGAAGCTTTCTTT. The V and J genes are TRBV18 and TRBJ1-1, with D unresolved. From germline, CDR1 is KGHSH and CDR2 LQKENI. The CDR3 totals 13 residues. The V end lost 3 bases, the J end lost 5 bases, and 10 bases lay between the germline ends.

The rearrangement joins TRBV7-3 to TRBJ2-3; 8 bases match TRBD2. The CDR3 has 15 amino acids. The trim removed 2 bases at V and 6 bases at J, leaving 7 bases unmatched. CDR1 and CDR2 from the germline V gene are SGHTA and FQGTGA. CDR3 DNA sequence: TGTGCCAGCAGCTTATTAAGCGGGAGAACGGATACGCAGTATTTT. It codes for CASSLLSGRTDTQYF. Supplemented by reference TRBV7-3 and TRBJ2-3, the full variable domain reads GAGVSQTPSNKVTEKGKYVELRCDPISGHTALYWYRQSLGQGPEFLIYFQGTGAADDSGLPNDRFFAVRPEGSVSTLKIQRTERGDSAVYLCASSLLSGRTDTQYFGPGTRLTVL.

The chain links TRBV6-6 to TRBJ2-1; D uncertain. Germline lookup yields CDR1 MNHNY and CDR2 SVGAGI (reference sequence). The CDR3 spans 12 residues. Between the trimmed V and J ends, which lost 5 bases and 9 bases, there was a span of 11 bases. CDR3 nucleotide sequence: TGTGCCAGCAGTCCCGCGCGGAGTGAGCAGTTCTTC. It specifies CASSPARSEQFF.

The chain couples TRBV6-1 to TRBJ1-6; maybe TRBD1 (5 bases). V lost 2 bases to trimming and J lost 5 bases, with 10 bases between them. Germline V gene sequence: CDR1 MNHNS, CDR2 SASEGT. The CDR3 has 15 amino acids. CDR3 bases: TGTGCCAGCAGTGAACTGGGGCAGGATAATTCACCCCTCCACTTT. Amino acid sequence: CASSELGQDNSPLHF.

In DNA, the CDR3 is TGTGCCAGTTCCGAGCGGCAAGGGCCCCAGTACTTC. Protein sequence: CASSERQGPQYF. The chain recombines TRBV6-5 with TRBJ2-5; weak D call: TRBD2 (5 bases). The V and J ends lost 9 bases and 9 bases respectively, with 17 bases between them. Germline lookup yields CDR1 MNHEY and CDR2 SVGAGI. The CDR3 has 12 residues.

The rearrangement uses TRBV6-4 and TRBJ2-3, with 12 positions matching TRBD2. The V and J ends lost 4 bases and 3 bases, in that order; junction bases with no gene match: 5. Germline CDR1 and CDR2: MRHNA and SNTAGT. CDR3 length: 16 residues. The CDR3 region has the DNA TGTGCCAGCAGTGCGACTAGCGGGAGAGGGACAGATACGCAGTATTTT. Residues: CASSATSGRGTDTQYF.

The chain is built from TRBV9 and TRBJ2-3, with D perhaps TRBD1 (6 bases). With 6 bases removed from V and 4 bases from J, the gap between germline ends came to 12 bases. Germline values: CDR1 SGDLS, CDR2 YYNGEE. This CDR3 comprises 13 residues. DNA for the CDR3: TGTGCCAGCACCAGGGGTCAGGCAGATACGCAGTATTTT. Protein: CASTRGQADTQYF. Based on the CDR3 plus reference TRBV9 and TRBJ2-3, the full variable domain is DSGVTQTPKHLITATGQRVTLRCSPRSGDLSVYWYQQSLDQGLQFLIQYYNGEERAKGNILERFSAQQFPDLHSELNLSSLELGDSALYFCASTRGQADTQYFGPGTRLTVL.

This chain joins TRBV6-2 or TRBV6-3 and TRBJ2-1; D is perhaps TRBD2 (6 bases). V was clipped by 3 bases and J by 7 bases, with 16 bases between them. This CDR3 region has 15 residues. Germline V gives CDR1 MNHEY, CDR2 SVGEGT. The CDR3 bases are TGTGCCAGCAGTTATGGGGGGAGTGGAATTAATGAGCAGTTCTTC. Amino acids: CASSYGGSGINEQFF.

J is TRBJ2-3 and V is TRBV7-3; maybe TRBD2 (6 bases). The CDR3 totals 14 residues. The V and J ends lost 1 base and 1 base respectively, with 6 bases between them. Germline assignment: CDR1 SGHTA and CDR2 FQGTGA. CDR3 protein: CASSLSGGTDTQYF. In DNA form, the CDR3 reads TGTGCCAGCAGCTTAAGCGGGGGCACAGATACGCAGTATTTT.

This chain links TRBV4-2 with TRBJ2-7, with 7 bases that match TRBD1. Germline V lookup: CDR1 LGHNA, CDR2 YNFKEQ. The CDR3 spans 17 residues. The junction had 15 bases not matched to a gene; V was cut back by 4 bases and J by 3 bases. This CDR3 is CASSRTLSGQVDYEQYF. Here the CDR3 DNA reads TGTGCCAGCAGCCGTACGCTCTCCGGACAGGTAGACTACGAGCAGTACTTC.

CDR3 coding DNA: TGTGCCAGCAGTTTATTGGGGACAGGCGACGGCTACACCTTC. Its translation is CASSLLGTGDGYTF. This chain uses TRBV27 with TRBJ1-2; 8 bases match TRBD1. Trimming at V came to 1 base and at J to 8 bases, leaving 6 bases not matched to a gene. This CDR3 contains 14 residues. Germline values: CDR1 MNHEY, CDR2 SMNVEV (reference sequence).

The rearrangement uses TRBV5-5 and TRBJ2-7; unclear D gene. Trimming left V 4 bases short and J 2 bases short, with 16 bases between. Per the germline V gene, CDR1 is SGHKS and CDR2 is YYEKEE (reference sequence). The length of the CDR3 is 15 residues. The CDR3: CASSILLRNPYEQYF. CDR3 nucleotide sequence: TGTGCCAGCAGCATCCTTCTTAGAAATCCCTACGAGCAGTACTTC.

V gene TRBV7-2 combines with J gene TRBJ1-5; unclear D gene. This CDR3 comprises 13 residues. Germline V gene sequence: CDR1 SGHTA, CDR2 FQGNSA. The V and J ends lost 2 bases and 8 bases respectively, with 10 bases between them. The CDR3 DNA follows: TGTGCCAGCAGCTTACAGTACGGGGAGCCCCAGCATTTT. Protein: CASSLQYGEPQHF.

The rearrangement links TRBV9 to TRBJ1-2; TRBD1 is a possible D gene (5 bases). Trimming cost V 0 bases and J 0 bases, with 9 bases left between them. The CDR3 extends over 15 amino acids. From germline, CDR1 is SGDLS and CDR2 YYNGEE. The CDR3 DNA is TGTGCCAGCAGCGTAGGGGGGGTATCTAACTATGGCTACACCTTC. Protein product: CASSVGGVSNYGYTF.

J is TRBJ1-1 and V is TRBV18; D remains unclear. This CDR3 contains 16 residues. Trimming took off 3 bases at V and 1 base at J, with 15 bases between the two ends. The germline V gene encodes CDR1 KGHSH and CDR2 LQKENI. CDR3 coding DNA: TGTGCCAGCTCACCCCAGCGGTCGATGGAGAACACTGAAGCTTTCTTT. This translates into CASSPQRSMENTEAFF.

This chain joins TRBV5-1 and TRBJ2-1, with 12 bases identical to TRBD2. The germline V gene has CDR1 SGHRS and CDR2 YFSETQ. The junction had 11 bases not matched to a gene; V was cut back by 0 bases and J by 10 bases. The CDR3 covers 17 residues. The CDR3 is CASSLVGRLAGAREQFF. The CDR3 DNA reads TGCGCCAGCAGCTTGGTGGGAAGACTAGCGGGAGCAAGGGAGCAGTTCTTC.

This chain uses TRBV7-3 with TRBJ2-2, with a weak D call TRBD2 (6 bases). Trimming took off 4 bases at V and 6 bases at J, with 18 bases between the two ends. CDR3 size: 16 residues. In germline, CDR1 is SGHTA, CDR2 FQGTGA. The CDR3 region has the DNA TGTGCCAGCAGCTCCTATAGCGGCCCCGGGGCCGGGGAGCTGTTTTTT. As protein: CASSSYSGPGAGELFF.

The chain joins TRBV12-1 to TRBJ2-5; TRBD2 is the table's D call and was not checked against the DNA. TRBV12-1 counts as a pseudogene. The CDR3 length is 16 residues. The CDR3, as DNA: TGTGCCAGCAGCTTTGGGTGGGAGGGCCGTCCTCAGACCCAGTACTTC. Its protein is CASSFGWEGRPQTQYF.

The rearrangement uses TRBV7-2 and TRBJ2-7, with TRBD1 identical over 9 bases. Germline CDR1 SGHTA, CDR2 FQGNSA. The CDR3 has 14 residues. With V trimmed by 5 bases and J by 3 bases, 5 bases remained unmatched. This CDR3 reads CASSPDRGIYEQYF. The CDR3, as DNA: TGTGCCAGCAGCCCCGACAGGGGGATCTACGAGCAGTACTTC.

The chain is built from TRBV9 and TRBJ2-3; TRBD1 is a possible D gene (5 bases). With 4 bases removed from V and 2 bases from J, the gap between germline ends came to 14 bases. There are 15 residues in the CDR3. Germline V gene data show CDR1 as SGDLS and CDR2 as YYNGEE. Here the CDR3 reads CASSPTGFPTDTQYF. DNA for the CDR3: TGTGCCAGCAGCCCTACAGGCTTCCCCACAGATACGCAGTATTTT. Drawing the rest from reference TRBV9 and TRBJ2-3, the complete variable domain is DSGVTQTPKHLITATGQRVTLRCSPRSGDLSVYWYQQSLDQGLQFLIQYYNGEERAKGNILERFSAQQFPDLHSELNLSSLELGDSALYFCASSPTGFPTDTQYFGPGTRLTVL.